This T cell receptor (beta chain) is from a study of T-cell memory formation after mild COVID-19. V was shortened by 5 bases and J by 6 bases, with 17 bases between the two germline ends. The germline V gene has CDR1 LGHNT and CDR2 FRNRAP. CDR3 length: 15 residues. This clonotype was picked up a small number of times. Researchers used 5'RACE with constant-segment primers to make TCR alpha and TCR beta cDNA libraries that carry sample barcodes and UMIs. TCRdb ran MiXCR on the 5' RACE reads and lists one entry per CDR3 protein. The table has 350,000 to 450,000 distinct CDR3 sequences, approximately 24% seen once.

The chain employs TRBV12-5 and TRBJ2-1, with D maybe TRBD2 (6 bases). The sequence derives from an adult woman who had mild COVID-19 (a few samples of this study predate the infection). Cell type and time point are not known. The sample was PBMCs or a T cell subset sorted from them (not recorded which). CDR3 in DNA: TGTGCTAGTGGTACGGGACTCGGGGTTGGCAATGAGCAGTTCTTC. Its protein is CASGTGLGVGNEQFF.